This T cell receptor beta chain was sequenced in a study of CD8 T cells in Susac syndrome (dated by TCRdb to between 2018 and 2021). Context from the whole study: Whether CD8+ T cell activation and differentiation in Susac syndrome was antigen driven was tested using repertoire sequencing. The study compared CD8+ T cell repertoire clonality among 12 healthy donors, about 14 Susac syndrome patients and some 16 multiple sclerosis patients. Overall results and qualifications from the work: The study acknowledged that relatively few individuals were included in the TCR sequencing and HLA analysis.

A remark on this clonotype: The antigen it recognizes is unknown. Base qualities are not at hand, and no much larger clone is one base apart.

V is cut by 1 base and J by 1 base, and the space between the germline ends is 2 bases. The germline V gene encodes CDR1 LGHNA and CDR2 YSLEER. The CDR3 spans 13 residues, from the cysteine through the phenylalanine. The retained sequence is limited to the CDR3, 39 bases, with the frame set at the first base. High-throughput TCR beta sequencing profiled peripheral blood CD8+ and CD4+ T cells from healthy donors, Susac syndrome patients and multiple sclerosis patients. Multiple sclerosis controls were treatment-naive patients with stable or active relapsing-remitting disease fulfilling revised McDonald criteria. Bulk CD8+ and CD4+ T cells were purified by magnetic negative isolation, while CD8+ TEMRA cells were enriched using FACS. Blood was collected in EDTA tubes and processed within 24 hours, with PBMCs isolated through density gradient centrifugation. PBMCs destined for TCR sequencing were cryopreserved in liquid nitrogen and later thawed in a 37 °C water bath. The sorted or isolated CD4+, CD8+ and CD8+ TEMRA cells had a purity of 90% or higher.

RNA was extracted with the RNeasy kit and 0.5 to 1 ug was reverse transcribed using random hexamers. TCR beta CDR3 regions were amplified with the immunoSEQ multiplex PCR assay covering 54 Vbeta and 13 Jbeta segments. PCR amplification bias was corrected using a synthetic template baseline for primer optimization and computational correction. In the authors' own workflow: Reads were annotated to V, D and J genes according to IMGT and were analyzed with immunoSEQ Analyzer, with only productive sequences retained. Clonality was calculated as one minus the Shannon entropy normalized by log2 of the number of productive unique sequences. For each patient and control, public and private clones were evaluated within the 100 most prevalent clones. Susac-specific clones were defined as absent from healthy and MS cohorts, 850 to 1,300 published viral clones and other ImmuneACCESS disease sequences. TCRdb reprocessed the public reads (quality trimming at Q25 with fastp, clone calling with MiXCR) and kept in-frame beta chains. Identical CDR3 proteins give one entry, which carries the most common genes and DNA. The V and J calls shown here were made by TCRdb, not taken from the authors' results. Recorded for this sample are hundreds of thousands of distinct CDR3 sequences; 65% to 90% of them occurred a single time. The ten largest clones represent around 0.22% of the sample.

Recombination linked TRBV4-3 to TRBJ2-4; the D gene assignment is ambiguous. Sequenced material: CD8+ T cells from PBMCs. The TCR sequence derives from a human donor with multiple sclerosis. The CDR3 in this case is CASSQGAKNIQYF. The DNA reads TGCGCCAGCAGCCAAGGGGCCAAAAACATTCAGTACTTC.